The text below deals with one T cell receptor (beta chain). Its matching antigen is unknown. These data belong to a study of blood T cells in healthy people across ages. Study details: Template switching captured about one barcoded beta molecule per two T cells.

For the second PCR, which ran for 7 to 11 cycles, a sample-barcoded 5' primer and a J-beta primer mix were used. One entry per CDR3 protein results from TCRdb running MiXCR on the 5' RACE reads. The sample has over 500,000 distinct CDR3 sequences, about 50% seen once. The total RNA that was extracted per sample amounted to at least 5 micrograms. Broader study findings: Naive CD4+ cells and diversity were both higher in long-lived donors than in aged donors. While age rose, TCR beta diversity per million T cells dropped in a roughly linear way.

Sequenced input: blood. The clonotype originates from a woman of 80 years or more in good health.

The CDR3 DNA sequence: TGTGCCAGCTCACCCCGGACAGGGGAGAACACTGAAGCTTTCTTT. Its protein product is CASSPRTGENTEAFF. The chain is built from TRBV18 and TRBJ1-1; TRBD1 agrees at 9 bases. Germline loops: CDR1 KGHSH, CDR2 LQKENI. The V segment lost 3 bases and the J segment 1 base; nucleotides outside the gene matches: 3. This CDR3 contains 15 residues. Together with reference TRBV18 and TRBJ1-1, the CDR3 gives the full variable domain: NAGVMQNPRHLVRRRGQEARLRCSPMKGHSHVYWYRQLPEEGLKFMVYLQKENIIDESGMPKERFSAEFPKEGPSILRIQQVVRGDSAAYFCASSPRTGENTEAFFGQGTRLTVV.